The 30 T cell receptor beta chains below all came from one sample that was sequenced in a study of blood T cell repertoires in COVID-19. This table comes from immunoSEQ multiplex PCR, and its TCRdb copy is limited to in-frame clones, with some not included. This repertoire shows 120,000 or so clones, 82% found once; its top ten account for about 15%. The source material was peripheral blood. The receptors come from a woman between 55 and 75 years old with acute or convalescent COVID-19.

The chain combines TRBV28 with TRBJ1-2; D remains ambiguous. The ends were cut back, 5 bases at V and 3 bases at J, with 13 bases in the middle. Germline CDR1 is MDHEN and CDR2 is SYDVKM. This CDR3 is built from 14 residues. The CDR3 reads CASSEGPRDYGYTF. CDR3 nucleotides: TGTGCCAGCAGTGAGGGCCCAAGGGACTATGGCTACACCTTC.

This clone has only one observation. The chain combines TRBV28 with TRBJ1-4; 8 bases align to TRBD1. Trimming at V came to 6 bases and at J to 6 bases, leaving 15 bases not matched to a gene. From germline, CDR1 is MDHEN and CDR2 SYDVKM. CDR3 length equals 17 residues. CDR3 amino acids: CASRPRRGLGNDEKLFF. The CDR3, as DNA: TGTGCCAGCAGACCCCGCAGGGGGCTAGGGAATGATGAAAAACTGTTTTTT.

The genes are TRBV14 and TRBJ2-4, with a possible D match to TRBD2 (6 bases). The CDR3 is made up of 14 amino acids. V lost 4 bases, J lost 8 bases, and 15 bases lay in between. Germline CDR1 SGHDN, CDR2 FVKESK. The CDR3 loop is CASSLRDSSDIQYF. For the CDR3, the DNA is TGTGCCAGCAGCCTCCGGGACTCCTCGGACATTCAGTACTTC.

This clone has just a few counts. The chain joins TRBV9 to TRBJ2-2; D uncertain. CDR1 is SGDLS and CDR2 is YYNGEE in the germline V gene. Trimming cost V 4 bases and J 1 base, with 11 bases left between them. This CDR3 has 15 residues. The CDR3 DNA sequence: TGTGCCAGCAGCCCCTATAGTCGGAACACCGGGGAGCTGTTTTTT. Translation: CASSPYSRNTGELFF.

This CDR3 reads CASVRPGHPNTEAFF. CDR3 in DNA: TGTGCTAGTGTCCGACCGGGACACCCGAACACTGAAGCTTTCTTT. The rearrangement uses TRBV12-5 and TRBJ1-1, with D possibly TRBD1 on 6 matching bases. This CDR3 has 15 residues. CDR1 LGHNT and CDR2 FRNRAP come from the germline V gene. V gave up 7 bases and J gave up 1 base, with 16 bases separating them. Combining the CDR3 with reference TRBV12-5 and TRBJ1-1 gives the whole variable domain DARVTQTPRHKVTEMGQEVTMRCQPILGHNTVFWYRQTMMQGLELLAYFRNRAPLDDSGMPKDRFSAEMPDATLATLKIQPSEPRDSAVYFCASVRPGHPNTEAFFGQGTRLTVV.

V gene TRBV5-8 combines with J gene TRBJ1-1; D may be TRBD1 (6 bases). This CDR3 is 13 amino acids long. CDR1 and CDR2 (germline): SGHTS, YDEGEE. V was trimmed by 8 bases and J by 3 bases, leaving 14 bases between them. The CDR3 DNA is TGTGCCAGTCTTAGGGGGATGGACACTGAAGCTTTCTTT. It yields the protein CASLRGMDTEAFF.

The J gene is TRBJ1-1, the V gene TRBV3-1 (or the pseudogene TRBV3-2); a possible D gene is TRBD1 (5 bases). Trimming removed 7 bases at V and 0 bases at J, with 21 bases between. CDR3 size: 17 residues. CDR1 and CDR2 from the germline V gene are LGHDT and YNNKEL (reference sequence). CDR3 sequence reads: CASTHRPSFVMNTEAFF. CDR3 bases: TGTGCCAGCACCCACAGGCCCTCCTTCGTTATGAACACTGAAGCTTTCTTT.

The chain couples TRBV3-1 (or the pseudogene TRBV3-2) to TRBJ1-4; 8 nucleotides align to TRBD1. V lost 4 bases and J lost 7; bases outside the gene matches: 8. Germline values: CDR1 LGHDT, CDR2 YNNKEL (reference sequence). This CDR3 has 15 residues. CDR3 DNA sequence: TGTGCCAGCAGCCCTACGACAGGGGAAAGTGAAAAACTGTTTTTT. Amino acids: CASSPTTGESEKLFF.

CDR3 in amino acids: CASSQDNMVLASGNTIYF. CDR3 bases: TGTGCCAGCAGCCAAGATAACATGGTTTTGGCCTCTGGAAACACCATATATTTT. V usage is TRBV3-1 (or the pseudogene TRBV3-2) and J usage is TRBJ1-3, with no clear D. Trimming left V 0 bases short and J 0 bases short, with 15 bases between. The CDR3 has 18 residues. Looked up from germline, CDR1 is LGHDT and CDR2 is YNNKEL (reference sequence).

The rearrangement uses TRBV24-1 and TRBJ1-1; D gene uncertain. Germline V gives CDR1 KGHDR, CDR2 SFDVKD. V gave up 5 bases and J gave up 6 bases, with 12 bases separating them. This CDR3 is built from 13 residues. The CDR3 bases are TGTGCCACCAGTGGCGAACCCGGGGCTGAAGCTTTCTTT. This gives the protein CATSGEPGAEAFF.

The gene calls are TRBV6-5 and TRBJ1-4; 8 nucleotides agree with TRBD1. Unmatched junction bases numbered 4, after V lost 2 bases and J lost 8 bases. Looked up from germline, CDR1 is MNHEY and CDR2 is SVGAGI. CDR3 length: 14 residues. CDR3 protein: CASSYGTGREKLFF. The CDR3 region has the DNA TGTGCCAGCAGTTACGGGACAGGACGGGAAAAACTGTTTTTT.

CDR3 region: CATSDSGSYSPLHF. The CDR3 region has the DNA TGTGCCACCAGTGATTCGGGAAGCTATTCACCCCTCCACTTT. The chain is built from TRBV24-1 and TRBJ1-6; no clear D gene. Looked up from germline, CDR1 is KGHDR and CDR2 is SFDVKD. The CDR3 runs to 14 residues. The V and J ends lost 2 bases and 8 bases respectively, with 9 bases between them.

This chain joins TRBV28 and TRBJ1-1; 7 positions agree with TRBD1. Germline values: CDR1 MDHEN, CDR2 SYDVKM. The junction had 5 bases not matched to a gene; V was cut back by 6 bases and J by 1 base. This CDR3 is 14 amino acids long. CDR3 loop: CASSSTGSNTEAFF. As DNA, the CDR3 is TGTGCCAGCAGCTCGACAGGGTCGAACACTGAAGCTTTCTTT.

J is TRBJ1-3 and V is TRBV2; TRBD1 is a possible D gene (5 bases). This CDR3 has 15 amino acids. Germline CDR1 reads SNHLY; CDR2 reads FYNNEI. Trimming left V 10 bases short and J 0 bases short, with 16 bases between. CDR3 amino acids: CAITGVPSSGNTIYF. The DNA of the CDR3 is TGTGCCATCACGGGGGTCCCCTCCTCTGGAAACACCATATATTTT. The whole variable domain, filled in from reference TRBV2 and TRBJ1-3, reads EPEVTQTPSHQVTQMGQEVILRCVPISNHLYFYWYRQILGQKVEFLVSFYNNEISEKSEIFDDQFSVERPDGSNFTLKIRSTKLEDSAMYFCAITGVPSSGNTIYFGEGSWLTVV.

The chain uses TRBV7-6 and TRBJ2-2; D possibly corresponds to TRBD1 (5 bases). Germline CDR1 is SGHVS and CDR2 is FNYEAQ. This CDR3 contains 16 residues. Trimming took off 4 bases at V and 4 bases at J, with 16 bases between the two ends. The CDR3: CASSSSLDSSTGELFF. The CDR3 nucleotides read TGTGCCAGCAGCTCTTCACTCGACAGTAGCACCGGGGAGCTGTTTTTT.

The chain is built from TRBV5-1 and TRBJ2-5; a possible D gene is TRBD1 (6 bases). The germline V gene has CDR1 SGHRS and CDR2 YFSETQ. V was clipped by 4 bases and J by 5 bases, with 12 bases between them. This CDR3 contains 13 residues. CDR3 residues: CASSTGDTETQYF. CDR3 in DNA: TGCGCCAGCAGCACCGGGGACACGGAGACCCAGTACTTC.

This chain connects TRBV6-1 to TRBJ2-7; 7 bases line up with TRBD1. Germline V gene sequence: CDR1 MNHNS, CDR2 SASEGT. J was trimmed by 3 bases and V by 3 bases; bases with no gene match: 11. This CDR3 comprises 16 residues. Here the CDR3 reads CASSDPIRQGGYEQYF. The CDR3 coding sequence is TGTGCCAGCAGTGACCCTATTCGACAGGGTGGCTACGAGCAGTACTTC.

The CDR3 sequence is CASSLPRRAGELFF. In DNA form, the CDR3 reads TGTGCCAGCAGTTTACCCAGGCGGGCCGGGGAGCTGTTTTTT. The rearrangement joins TRBV28 to TRBJ2-2, with TRBD2 as a possible D gene (5 bases). This CDR3 comprises 14 residues. Per germline, CDR1 MDHEN and CDR2 SYDVKM. With 2 bases removed from V and 6 bases from J, the gap between germline ends came to 10 bases.

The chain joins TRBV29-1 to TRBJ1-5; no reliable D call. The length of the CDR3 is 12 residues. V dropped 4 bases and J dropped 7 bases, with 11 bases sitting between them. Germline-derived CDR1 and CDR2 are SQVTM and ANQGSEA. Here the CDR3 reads CSVGGPRQPQHF. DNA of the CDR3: TGCAGCGTTGGCGGGCCGAGGCAGCCCCAGCATTTT.

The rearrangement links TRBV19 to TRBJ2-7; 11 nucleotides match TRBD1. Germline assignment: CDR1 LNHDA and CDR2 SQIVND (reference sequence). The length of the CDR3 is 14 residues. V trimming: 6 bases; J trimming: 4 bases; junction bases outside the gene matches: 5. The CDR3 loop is CASRPGQGAYEQYF. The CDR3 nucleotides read TGTGCCAGTAGACCAGGACAGGGGGCTTACGAGCAGTACTTC.

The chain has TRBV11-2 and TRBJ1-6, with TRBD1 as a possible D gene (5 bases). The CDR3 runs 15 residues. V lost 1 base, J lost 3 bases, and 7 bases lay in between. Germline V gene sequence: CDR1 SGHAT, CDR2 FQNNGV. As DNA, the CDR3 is TGTGCCAGCAGCTTAGTTCAGGGCTATAATTCACCCCTCCACTTT. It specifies CASSLVQGYNSPLHF.

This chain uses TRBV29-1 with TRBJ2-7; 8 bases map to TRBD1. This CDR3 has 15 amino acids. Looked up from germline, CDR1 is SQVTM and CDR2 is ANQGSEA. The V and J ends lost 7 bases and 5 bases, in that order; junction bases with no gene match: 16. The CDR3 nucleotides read TGCAGCGCCCATATATTGGACAGGGCGAGGGACGAGCAGTACTTC. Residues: CSAHILDRARDEQYF.

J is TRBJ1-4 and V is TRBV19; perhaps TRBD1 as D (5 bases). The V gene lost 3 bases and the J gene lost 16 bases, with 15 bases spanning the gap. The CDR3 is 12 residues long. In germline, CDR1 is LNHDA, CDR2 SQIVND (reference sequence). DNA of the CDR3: TGTGCCAGTAGTATCCCGGGGGGGAGCTCGTTTTTT. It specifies CASSIPGGSSFF.

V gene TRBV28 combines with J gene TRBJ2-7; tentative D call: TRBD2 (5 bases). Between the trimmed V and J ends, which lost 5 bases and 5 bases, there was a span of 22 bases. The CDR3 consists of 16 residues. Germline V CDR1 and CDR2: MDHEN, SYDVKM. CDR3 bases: TGTGCCAGCAGTGCCGGGGTGTGGGGTGAGGTTAACGAGCAGTACTTC. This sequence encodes CASSAGVWGEVNEQYF.

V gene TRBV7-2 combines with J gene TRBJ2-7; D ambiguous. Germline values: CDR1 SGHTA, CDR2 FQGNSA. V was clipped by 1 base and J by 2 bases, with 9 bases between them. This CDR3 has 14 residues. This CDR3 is CASSLDPGTYEQYF. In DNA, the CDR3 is TGTGCCAGCAGCTTAGACCCAGGAACCTACGAGCAGTACTTC.

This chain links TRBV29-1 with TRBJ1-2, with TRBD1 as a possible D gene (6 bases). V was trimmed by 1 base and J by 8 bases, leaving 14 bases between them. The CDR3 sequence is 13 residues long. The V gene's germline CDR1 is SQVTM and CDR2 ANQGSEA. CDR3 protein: CSVEVRSGVGYTF. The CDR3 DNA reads TGCAGCGTTGAAGTCAGGTCAGGGGTCGGCTACACCTTC.

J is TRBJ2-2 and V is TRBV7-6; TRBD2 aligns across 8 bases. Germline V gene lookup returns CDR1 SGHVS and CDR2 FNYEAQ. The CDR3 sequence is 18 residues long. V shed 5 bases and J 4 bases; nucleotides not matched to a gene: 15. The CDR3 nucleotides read TGTGCCAGCAGCCTAGGAAGCGGGGGCGTGGGGATCACCGGGGAGCTGTTTTTT. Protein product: CASSLGSGGVGITGELFF.

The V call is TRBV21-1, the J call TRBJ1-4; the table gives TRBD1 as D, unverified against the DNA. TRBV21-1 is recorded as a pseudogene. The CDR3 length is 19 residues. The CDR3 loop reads CASSTRNRTGGLTNEKLFF. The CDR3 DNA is TGTGCCAGCAGCACACGAAACCGGACAGGGGGCTTGACTAATGAAAAACTGTTTTTT.

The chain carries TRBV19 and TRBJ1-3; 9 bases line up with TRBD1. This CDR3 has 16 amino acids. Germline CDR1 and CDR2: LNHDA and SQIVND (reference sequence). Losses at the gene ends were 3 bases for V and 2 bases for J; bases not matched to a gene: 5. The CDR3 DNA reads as TGTGCCAGTAGTATCCGACAGGGGGAAGCTGGAAACACCATATATTTT. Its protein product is CASSIRQGEAGNTIYF.

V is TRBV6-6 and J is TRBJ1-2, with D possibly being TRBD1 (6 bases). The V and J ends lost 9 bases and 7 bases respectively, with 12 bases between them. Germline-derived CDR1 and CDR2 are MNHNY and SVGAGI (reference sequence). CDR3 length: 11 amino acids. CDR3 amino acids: CASSGVVGYTF. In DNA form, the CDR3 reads TGTGCCAGTTCAGGGGTCGTTGGCTACACCTTC.